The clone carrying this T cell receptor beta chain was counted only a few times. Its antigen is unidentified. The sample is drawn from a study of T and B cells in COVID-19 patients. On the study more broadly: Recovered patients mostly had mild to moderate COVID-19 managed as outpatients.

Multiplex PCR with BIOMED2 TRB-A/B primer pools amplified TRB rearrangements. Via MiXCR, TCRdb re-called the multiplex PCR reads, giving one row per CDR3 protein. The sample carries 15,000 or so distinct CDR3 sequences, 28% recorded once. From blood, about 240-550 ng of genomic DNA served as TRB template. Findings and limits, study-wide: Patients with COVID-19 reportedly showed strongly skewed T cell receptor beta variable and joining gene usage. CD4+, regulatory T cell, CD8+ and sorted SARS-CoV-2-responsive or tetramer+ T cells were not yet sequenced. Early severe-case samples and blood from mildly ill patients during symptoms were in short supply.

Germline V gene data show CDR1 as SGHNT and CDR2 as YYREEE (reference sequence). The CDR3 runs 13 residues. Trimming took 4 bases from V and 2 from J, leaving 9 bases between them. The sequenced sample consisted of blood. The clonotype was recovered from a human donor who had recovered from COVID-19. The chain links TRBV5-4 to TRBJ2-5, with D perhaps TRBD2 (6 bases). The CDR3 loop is CASSVGRQETQYF. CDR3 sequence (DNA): TGTGCCAGCAGCGTGGGGAGGCAAGAGACCCAGTACTTC.